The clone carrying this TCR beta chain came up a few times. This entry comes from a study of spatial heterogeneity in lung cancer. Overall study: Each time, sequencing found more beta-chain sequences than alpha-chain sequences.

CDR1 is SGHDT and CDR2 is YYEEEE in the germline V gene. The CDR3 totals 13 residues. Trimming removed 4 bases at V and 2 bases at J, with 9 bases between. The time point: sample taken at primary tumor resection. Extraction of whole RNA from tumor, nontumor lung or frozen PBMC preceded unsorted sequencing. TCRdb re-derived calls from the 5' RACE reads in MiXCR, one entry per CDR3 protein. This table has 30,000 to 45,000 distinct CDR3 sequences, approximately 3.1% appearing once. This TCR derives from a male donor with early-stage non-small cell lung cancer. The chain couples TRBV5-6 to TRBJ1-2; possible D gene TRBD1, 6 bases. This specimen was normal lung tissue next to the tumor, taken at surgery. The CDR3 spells CASSLGQNYGYTF. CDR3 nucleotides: TGTGCCAGCAGCCTAGGACAGAACTATGGCTACACCTTC.